This TCR beta chain was obtained from a study of technical replicates of blood from several donors. TCRdb's table, derived via immunoSEQ multiplex PCR, lists solely in-frame clones and lacks some. The sample has 74,000 or so clones; 96% are singletons. Germline loops: CDR1 ENHRY, CDR2 SYGVKD. Trimming took 4 bases from V and 3 from J; bases not matched to a gene: 4. The CDR3 has 14 amino acids. This TCR was sampled from a human donor in good health. The sample was T cells isolated from PBMCs. The chain uses TRBV10-3 and TRBJ2-7, with TRBD1 matching 9 bases. The CDR3 sequence: CAISGDREIYEQYF. The DNA of the CDR3 is TGTGCCATCAGTGGGGACAGGGAAATCTACGAGCAGTACTTC.